Listed below are T cell receptor beta chains from one sample, sequenced in a study of T cell responses to AZD1222 COVID-19 vaccine. The table came from immunoSEQ multiplex PCR; TCRdb's copy has only in-frame clones and leaves some out. The table records 130,000 or so clones, about nine tenths of them present only once. Material: peripheral blood, obtained 28 days after the second AZD1222 dose. The source is an adult who received the AZD1222 COVID-19 vaccine. The CDR3 runs from the conserved cysteine through the conserved F or W. Each record gives: D gene, V gene, J gene, CDR3 length, CDR3 protein, CDR3 DNA. The D gene is left open where the match is weak.

TRBD1	TRBV2	TRBJ2-7	14	CASRGGTGAYEQYF	TGTGCCAGCAGGGGCGGGACAGGGGCCTACGAGCAGTACTTC
.	TRBV10-3	TRBJ1-1	16	CAISADPVVMNTEAFF	TGTGCCATCAGTGCGGATCCAGTAGTCATGAACACTGAAGCTTTCTTT
TRBD1	TRBV4-1	TRBJ1-6	16	CASSQDAGGFNSPLHF	TGCGCCAGCAGCCAAGATGCAGGGGGTTTCAATTCACCCCTCCACTTT
TRBD2	TRBV7-2	TRBJ2-3	15	CASSLAAGGTDTQYF	TGTGCCAGCAGCTTAGCGGCGGGAGGAACAGATACGCAGTATTTT
.	TRBV7-2	TRBJ2-5	18	CASSLVTGLAKIQETQYF	TGTGCCAGCAGCTTAGTGACGGGCCTTGCCAAAATACAAGAGACCCAGTACTTC
TRBD1	TRBV30	TRBJ1-3	13	CAWSLTGTNTIYF	TGTGCCTGGAGTTTGACAGGGACAAACACCATATATTTT
TRBD2	TRBV9	TRBJ2-1	16	CASSVGTSGGYNEQFF	TGTGCCAGCAGCGTAGGGACTAGCGGGGGTTACAATGAGCAGTTCTTC
.	TRBV6-6	TRBJ1-5	17	CASSPLRVGVVDQPQHF	TGTGCCAGCAGTCCCCTCCGGGTCGGGGTGGTGGATCAGCCCCAGCATTTT
TRBD1	TRBV6-2/TRBV6-3	TRBJ1-5	17	CASSTRQGRLDNQPQHF	TGTGCCAGCAGCACCCGACAGGGGAGGTTGGACAATCAGCCCCAGCATTTT
.	TRBV9	TRBJ2-2	14	CASSVADATGELFF	TGTGCCAGCAGCGTAGCTGATGCCACCGGGGAGCTGTTTTTT